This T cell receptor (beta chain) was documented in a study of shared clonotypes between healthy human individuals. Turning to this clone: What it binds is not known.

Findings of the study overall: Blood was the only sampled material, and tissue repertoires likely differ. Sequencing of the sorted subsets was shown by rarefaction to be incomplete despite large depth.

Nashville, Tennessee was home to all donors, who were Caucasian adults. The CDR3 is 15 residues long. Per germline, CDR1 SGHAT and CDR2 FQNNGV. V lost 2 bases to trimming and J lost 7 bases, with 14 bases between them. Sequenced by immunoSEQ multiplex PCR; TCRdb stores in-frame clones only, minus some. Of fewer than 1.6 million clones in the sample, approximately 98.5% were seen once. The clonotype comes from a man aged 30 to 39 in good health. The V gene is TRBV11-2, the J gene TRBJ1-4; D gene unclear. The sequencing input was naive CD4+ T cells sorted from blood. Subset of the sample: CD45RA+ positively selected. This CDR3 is CASSLPVWQSEKLFF. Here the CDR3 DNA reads TGTGCCAGCAGCTTACCGGTTTGGCAGAGTGAAAAACTGTTTTTT.